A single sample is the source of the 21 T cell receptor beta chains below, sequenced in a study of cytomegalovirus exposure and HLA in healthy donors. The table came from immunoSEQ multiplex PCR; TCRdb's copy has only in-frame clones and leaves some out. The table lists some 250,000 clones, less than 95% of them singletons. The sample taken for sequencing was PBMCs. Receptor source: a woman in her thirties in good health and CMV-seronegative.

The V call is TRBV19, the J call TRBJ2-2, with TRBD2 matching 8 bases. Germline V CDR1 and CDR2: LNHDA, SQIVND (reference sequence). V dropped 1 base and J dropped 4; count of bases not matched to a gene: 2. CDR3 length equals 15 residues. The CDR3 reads CASSIGLAGTGELFF. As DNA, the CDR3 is TGTGCCAGTAGTATAGGTCTAGCGGGCACCGGGGAGCTGTTTTTT.

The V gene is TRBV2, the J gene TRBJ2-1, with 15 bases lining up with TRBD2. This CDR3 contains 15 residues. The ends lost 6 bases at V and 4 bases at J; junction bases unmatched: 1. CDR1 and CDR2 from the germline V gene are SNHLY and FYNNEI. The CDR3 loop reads CASSGTSGRYNEQFF. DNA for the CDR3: TGTGCCAGCAGCGGGACTAGCGGGAGGTACAATGAGCAGTTCTTC. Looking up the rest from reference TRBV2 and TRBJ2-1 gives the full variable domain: EPEVTQTPSHQVTQMGQEVILRCVPISNHLYFYWYRQILGQKVEFLVSFYNNEISEKSEIFDDQFSVERPDGSNFTLKIRSTKLEDSAMYFCASSGTSGRYNEQFFGPGTRLTVL.

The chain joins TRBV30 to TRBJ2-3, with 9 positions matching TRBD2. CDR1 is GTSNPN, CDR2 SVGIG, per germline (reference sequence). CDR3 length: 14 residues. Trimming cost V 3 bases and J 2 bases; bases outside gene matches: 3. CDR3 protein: CAWRASGDTDTQYF. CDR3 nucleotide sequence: TGTGCCTGGAGGGCTAGCGGGGACACAGATACGCAGTATTTT.

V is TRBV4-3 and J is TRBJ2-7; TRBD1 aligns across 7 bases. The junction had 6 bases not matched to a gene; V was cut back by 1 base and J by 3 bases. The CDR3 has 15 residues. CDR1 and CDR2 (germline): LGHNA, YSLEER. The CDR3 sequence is CASSQGGTDIYEQYF. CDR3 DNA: TGCGCCAGCAGCCAAGGAGGGACAGATATCTACGAGCAGTACTTC.

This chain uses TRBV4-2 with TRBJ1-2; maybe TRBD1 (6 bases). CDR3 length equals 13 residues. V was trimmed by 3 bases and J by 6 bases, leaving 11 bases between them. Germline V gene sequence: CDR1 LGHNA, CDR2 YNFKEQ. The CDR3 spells CASSHDPGDGYTF. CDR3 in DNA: TGTGCCAGCAGCCATGACCCAGGGGATGGCTACACCTTC.

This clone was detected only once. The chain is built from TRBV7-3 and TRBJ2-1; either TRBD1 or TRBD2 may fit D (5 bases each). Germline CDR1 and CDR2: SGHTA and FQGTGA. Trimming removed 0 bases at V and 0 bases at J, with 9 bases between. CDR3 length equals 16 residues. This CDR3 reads CASSLTLGVSYNEQFF. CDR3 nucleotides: TGTGCCAGCAGCTTAACGTTGGGGGTCTCCTACAATGAGCAGTTCTTC.

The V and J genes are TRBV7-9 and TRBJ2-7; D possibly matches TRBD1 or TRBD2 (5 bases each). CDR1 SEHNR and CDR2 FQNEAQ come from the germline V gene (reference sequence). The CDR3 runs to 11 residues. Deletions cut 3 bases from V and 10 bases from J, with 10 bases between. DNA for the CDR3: TGTGCCAGCAGCTTGGGGACGGGTCAGTACTTC. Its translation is CASSLGTGQYF.

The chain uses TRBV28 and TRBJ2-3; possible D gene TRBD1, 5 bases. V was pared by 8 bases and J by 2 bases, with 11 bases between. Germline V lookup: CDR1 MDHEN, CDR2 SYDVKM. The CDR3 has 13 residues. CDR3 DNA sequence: TGTGCCAGCTTTAAGACAGTCACAGATACGCAGTATTTT. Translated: CASFKTVTDTQYF.

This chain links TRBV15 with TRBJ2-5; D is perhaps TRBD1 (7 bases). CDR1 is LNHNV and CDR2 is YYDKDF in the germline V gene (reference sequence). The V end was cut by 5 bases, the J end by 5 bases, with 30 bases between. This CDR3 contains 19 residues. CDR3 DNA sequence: TGTGCCACCAGCTCTTTTAGGGGGCAGGGGGGTTTCTTCCGGGAGACCCAGTACTTC. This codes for CATSSFRGQGGFFRETQYF.

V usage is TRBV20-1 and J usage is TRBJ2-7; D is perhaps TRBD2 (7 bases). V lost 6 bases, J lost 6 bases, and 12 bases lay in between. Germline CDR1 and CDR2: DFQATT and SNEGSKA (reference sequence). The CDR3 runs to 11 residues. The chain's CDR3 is CSAFRGGEQYF. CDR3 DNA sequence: TGCAGTGCGTTTAGGGGGGGCGAGCAGTACTTC.

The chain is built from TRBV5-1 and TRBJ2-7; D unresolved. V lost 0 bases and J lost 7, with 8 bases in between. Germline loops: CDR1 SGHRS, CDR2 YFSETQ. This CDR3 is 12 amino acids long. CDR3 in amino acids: CASSLESTEQYF. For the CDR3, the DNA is TGCGCCAGCAGCTTGGAGAGCACGGAGCAGTACTTC.

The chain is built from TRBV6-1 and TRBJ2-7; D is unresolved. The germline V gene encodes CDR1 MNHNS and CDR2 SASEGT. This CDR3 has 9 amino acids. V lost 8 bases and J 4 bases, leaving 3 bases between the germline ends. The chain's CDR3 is CASDYEQYF. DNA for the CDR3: TGTGCCAGCGATTACGAGCAGTACTTC.

CDR3 loop: CASTLGLAGNNEQFF. The CDR3 DNA reads as TGCGCCAGCACCCTGGGACTAGCGGGGAACAATGAGCAGTTCTTC. V and J are TRBV5-1 and TRBJ2-1, with 13 bases matching TRBD2. There are 15 residues in the CDR3. Germline CDR1 and CDR2: SGHRS and YFSETQ. The V and J ends lost 6 bases and 5 bases, in that order; junction bases with no gene match: 5.

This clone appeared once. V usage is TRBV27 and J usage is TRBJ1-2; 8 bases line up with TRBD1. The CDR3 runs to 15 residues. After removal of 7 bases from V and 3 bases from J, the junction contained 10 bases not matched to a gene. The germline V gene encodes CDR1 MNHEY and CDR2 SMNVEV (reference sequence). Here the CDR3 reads CASTTPGQGYYGYTF. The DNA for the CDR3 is TGTGCCAGCACCACCCCCGGACAGGGCTACTATGGCTACACCTTC.

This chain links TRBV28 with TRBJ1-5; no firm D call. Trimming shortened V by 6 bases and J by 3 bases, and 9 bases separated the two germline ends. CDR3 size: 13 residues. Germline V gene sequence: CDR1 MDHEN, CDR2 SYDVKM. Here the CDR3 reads CASRSGINQPQHF. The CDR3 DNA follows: TGTGCCAGCAGGTCGGGCATCAATCAGCCCCAGCATTTT.

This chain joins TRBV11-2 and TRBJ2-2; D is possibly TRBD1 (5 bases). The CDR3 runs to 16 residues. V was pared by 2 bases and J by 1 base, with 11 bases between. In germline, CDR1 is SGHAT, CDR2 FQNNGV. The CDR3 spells CASSLSGPKNTGELFF. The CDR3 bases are TGTGCCAGCAGCTTATCAGGGCCCAAGAACACCGGGGAGCTGTTTTTT.

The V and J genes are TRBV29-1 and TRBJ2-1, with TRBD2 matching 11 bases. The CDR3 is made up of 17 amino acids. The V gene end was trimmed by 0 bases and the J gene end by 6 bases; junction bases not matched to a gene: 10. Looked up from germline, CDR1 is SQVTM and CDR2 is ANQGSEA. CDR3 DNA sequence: TGCAGCGTTGAAGATCCGCTAGCGGGAGGACTGGGCAATGAGCAGTTCTTC. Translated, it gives CSVEDPLAGGLGNEQFF.

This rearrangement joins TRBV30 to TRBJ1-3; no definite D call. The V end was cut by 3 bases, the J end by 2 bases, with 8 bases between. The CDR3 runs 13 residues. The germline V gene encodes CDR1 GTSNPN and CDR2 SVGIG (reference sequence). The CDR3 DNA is TGTGCCTGGAGAGGGAGGGCTGGAAACACCATATATTTT. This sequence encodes CAWRGRAGNTIYF. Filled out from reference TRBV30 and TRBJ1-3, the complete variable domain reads SQTIHQWPATLVQPVGSPLSLECTVEGTSNPNLYWYRQAAGRGLQLLFYSVGIGQISSEVPQNLSASRPQDRQFILSSKKLLLSDSGFYLCAWRGRAGNTIYFGEGSWLTVV.

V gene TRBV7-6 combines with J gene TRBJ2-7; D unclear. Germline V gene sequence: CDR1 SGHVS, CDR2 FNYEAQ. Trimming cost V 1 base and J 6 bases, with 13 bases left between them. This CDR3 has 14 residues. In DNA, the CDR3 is TGTGCCAGCAGCTTAGGGCAGGCGCCCAGCGAGCAGTACTTC. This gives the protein CASSLGQAPSEQYF.

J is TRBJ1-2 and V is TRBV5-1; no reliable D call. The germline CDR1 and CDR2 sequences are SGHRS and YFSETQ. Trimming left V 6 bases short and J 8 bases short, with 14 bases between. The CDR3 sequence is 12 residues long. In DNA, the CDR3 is TGCGCCAGCACCTCAGGCCTGGAGGGCTACACCTTC. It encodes CASTSGLEGYTF. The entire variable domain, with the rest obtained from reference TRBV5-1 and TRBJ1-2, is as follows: KAGVTQTPRYLIKTRGQQVTLSCSPISGHRSVSWYQQTPGQGLQFLFEYFSETQRNKGNFPGRFSGRQFSNSRSEMNVSTLELGDSALYLCASTSGLEGYTFGSGTRLTVV.

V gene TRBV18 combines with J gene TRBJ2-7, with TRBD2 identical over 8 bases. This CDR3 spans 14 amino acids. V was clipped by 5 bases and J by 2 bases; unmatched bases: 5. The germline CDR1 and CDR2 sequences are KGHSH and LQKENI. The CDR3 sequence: CASSYGGGPYEQYF. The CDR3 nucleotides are TGTGCCAGCTCATACGGGGGGGGACCCTACGAGCAGTACTTC.